This T cell receptor beta chain stems from a study of blood T cell repertoires in COVID-19. About the study: Researchers got acute and convalescent COVID-19 samples from the United States, Italy and Spain.

Losses at the gene ends were 4 bases for V and 1 base for J; bases not matched to a gene: 1. The CDR3 is made up of 15 amino acids. Germline V gene lookup returns CDR1 SGHNT and CDR2 YYREEE (reference sequence). Repertoires were generated with immunoSEQ multiplex PCR, while TCRdb's copy carries only in-frame clones and drops some. The sample lists fewer than 200,000 clones; over 75% were seen once. The clonotype comes from an older woman with acute or convalescent COVID-19. The sequencing sample was made of peripheral blood. This chain links TRBV5-4 with TRBJ2-3, with 12 bases matching TRBD2. The CDR3 DNA follows: TGTGCCAGCAGCCGACTAGCGGGAGGCACAGATACGCAGTATTTT. This translates into CASSRLAGGTDTQYF.